A selection of T cell receptor beta chains follows, all from one sample in a study of blood T cell repertoires in COVID-19. Sequencing was performed with immunoSEQ multiplex PCR; in TCRdb, only in-frame clones are kept and a portion is missing. Here the sample spans about 270,000 clones, 75% to 90% being singletons. Sequenced: peripheral blood. The source is a woman aged 70 to 79 with COVID-19, enrolled during active disease. Both conserved end residues are part of each CDR3. A D gene is named only where the DNA matches it firmly. Some rows have no size entry. The others give once, few or many, or a class for an expanded clone.

- TRBJ2-2 - TRBV6-5 TGTGCCAGCAGAAATGGCTTTAACACCGGGGAGCTGTTTTTT CASRNGFNTGELFF
TRBD2 TRBJ2-1 - TRBV12-3/TRBV12-4 TGTGCCAGCGGGCCTAGCGGTTACAATGAGCAGTTCTTC CASGPSGYNEQFF
- TRBJ2-7 - TRBV24-1 TGTGCCACCAGTGATTCGACAGGAGGGCAGTACTTC CATSDSTGGQYF
TRBD2 TRBJ2-4 - TRBV20-1 TGCAGTGCTGGTGGGGAGGGATTTGCCAAAAACATTCAGTACTTC CSAGGEGFAKNIQYF
TRBD2 TRBJ2-7 - TRBV7-9 TGTGCCAGCAGCTTACCCCCTCTAGCGGGGGCTTCCTACGAGCAGTACTTC CASSLPPLAGASYEQYF
- TRBJ2-1 - TRBV2 TGTGCCAGCAGTGAAGGGGGGCCGTCGGGCAATGAGCAGTTCTTC CASSEGGPSGNEQFF
- TRBJ1-5 - TRBV12-3/TRBV12-4 TGTGCCAGCAGTTTAAGGGGGAGTCAGCCCCAGCATTTT CASSLRGSQPQHF
TRBD1 TRBJ1-5 - TRBV5-8 TGTGCCAGCAGCTCGGGACAGGGCGTTCAGCCCCAGCATTTT CASSSGQGVQPQHF
TRBD1 TRBJ2-7 - TRBV14 TGTGCCAGCAGCCAAAAGCGTGGGACAGGGGGTTCCTACGAGCAGTACTTC CASSQKRGTGGSYEQYF
- TRBJ2-6 - TRBV6-6 TGTGCCAGCAGCCTCACTCGACAGTCTGGGGCCAACGTCCTGACTTTC CASSLTRQSGANVLTF
TRBD1 TRBJ2-5 - TRBV6-5 TGTGCCAGCTCACGACAGGGGGTGGAGACCCAGTACTTC CASSRQGVETQYF
- TRBJ1-1 - TRBV11-3 TGTGCCAGCAGCCGCGACAGGTACACTGAAGCTTTCTTT CASSRDRYTEAFF
TRBD1 TRBJ1-1 - TRBV5-4 TGTGCCAGCAGCTCACGGAGGACAGGGCCGAACACTGAAGCTTTCTTT CASSSRRTGPNTEAFF
- TRBJ2-5 - TRBV5-4 TGTGCCAGCAGCCCGGGGCGGGGAGAAGAGACCCAGTACTTC CASSPGRGEETQYF
- TRBJ1-5 - TRBV10-3 TGTGCCATCAGTGAGTCCGGGGGTATGGAGGCCCAGCATTTT CAISESGGMEAQHF
- TRBJ2-3 once TRBV2 TGTGCCAGCAGTGAACGGTACCGTCACCTGCTTAGCACAGATACGCAGTATTTT CASSERYRHLLSTDTQYF
TRBD2 TRBJ2-1 - TRBV28 TGTGCCAGCAGGTCCCTAGCGGGGGGGTACAATGAGCAGTTCTTC CASRSLAGGYNEQFF
- TRBJ2-1 - TRBV5-1 TGCGCCAGCAGCCGGTCGGGTTACAATGAGCAGTTCTTC CASSRSGYNEQFF
- TRBJ2-5 - TRBV5-1 TGCGCCAGCAGGAGGTTGGGCGGGGAGGCTCAAGAGACCCAGTACTTC CASRRLGGEAQETQYF
- TRBJ2-3 - TRBV9 TGTGCCAGCAGCTCCACAGGGCTCACAGATACGCAGTATTTT CASSSTGLTDTQYF
TRBD2 TRBJ2-7 once TRBV18 TGTGCCAGCTCACGCTCGGGCCCGGCTAGCGGGGCATACGAGCAGTACTTC CASSRSGPASGAYEQYF
- TRBJ1-2 - TRBV28 TGTGCCAGCAGTTCGAGTCTCGTCACCTATGGCTACACCTTC CASSSSLVTYGYTF
- TRBJ1-2 - TRBV27 TGTGCCAGTGGGCGGGTAGGAGACGGCTACACCTTC CASGRVGDGYTF
- TRBJ1-2 - TRBV19 TGTGCCAGTAGTATCCGGGACATCGTTTACTATGGCTACACCTTC CASSIRDIVYYGYTF
TRBD1 TRBJ1-2 - TRBV24-1 TGTGCCACCAGTGATACCGGGACAGGGGAAGGCTACACCTTC CATSDTGTGEGYTF
- TRBJ2-7 - TRBV5-1 TGCGCCAGCAGCTTGGGTCCCGGGGGGACATCTTACGAGCAGTACTTC CASSLGPGGTSYEQYF
- TRBJ1-5 - TRBV7-2 TGTGCCAGCAGTGGGGGGGCGGAGGGTCAGCCCCAGCATTTT CASSGGAEGQPQHF
TRBD1 TRBJ2-2 - TRBV19 TGTGCCAGTAGTCCCGGACAGGGCCTTCCGAACACCGGGGAGCTGTTTTTT CASSPGQGLPNTGELFF
- TRBJ2-2 - TRBV11-2 TGTGCCAGCAGCTTGTCCCGACAGGCGACTTACGCCGGGGAGCTGTTTTTT CASSLSRQATYAGELFF